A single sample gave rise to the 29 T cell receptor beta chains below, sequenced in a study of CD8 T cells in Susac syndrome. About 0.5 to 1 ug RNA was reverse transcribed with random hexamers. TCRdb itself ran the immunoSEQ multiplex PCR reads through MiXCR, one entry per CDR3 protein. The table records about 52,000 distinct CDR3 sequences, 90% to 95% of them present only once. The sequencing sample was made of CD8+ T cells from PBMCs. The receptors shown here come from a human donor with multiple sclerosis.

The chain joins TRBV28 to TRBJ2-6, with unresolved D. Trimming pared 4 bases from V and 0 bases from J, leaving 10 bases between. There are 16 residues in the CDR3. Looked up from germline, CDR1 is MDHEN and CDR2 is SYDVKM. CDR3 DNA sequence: TGTGCCAGCAGTTCTGATTTTTCCTCTGGGGCCAACGTCCTGACTTTC. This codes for CASSSDFSSGANVLTF.

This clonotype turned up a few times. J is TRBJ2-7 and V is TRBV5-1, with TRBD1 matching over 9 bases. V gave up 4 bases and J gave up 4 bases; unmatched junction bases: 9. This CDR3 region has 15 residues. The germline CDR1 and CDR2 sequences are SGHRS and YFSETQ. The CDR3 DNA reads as TGCGCCAGCAGCCCAACAGGGGGCTATTCATACGAGCAGTACTTC. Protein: CASSPTGGYSYEQYF.

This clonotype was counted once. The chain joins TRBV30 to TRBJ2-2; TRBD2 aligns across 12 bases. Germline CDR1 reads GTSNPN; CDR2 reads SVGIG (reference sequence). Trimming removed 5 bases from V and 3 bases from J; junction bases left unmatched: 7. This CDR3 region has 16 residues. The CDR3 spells CAWQRGLAGYTGELFF. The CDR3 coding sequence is TGTGCCTGGCAAAGAGGACTAGCGGGGTACACCGGGGAGCTGTTTTTT.

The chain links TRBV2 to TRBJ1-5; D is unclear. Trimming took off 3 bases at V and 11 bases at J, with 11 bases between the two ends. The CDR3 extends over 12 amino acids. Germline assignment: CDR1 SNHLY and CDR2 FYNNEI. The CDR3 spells CASSDSGLAQHF. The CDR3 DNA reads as TGTGCCAGCAGTGACTCTGGCCTGGCCCAGCATTTT.

The CDR3 protein is CASSGGGREQYF. CDR3 nucleotides: TGTGCCAGCTCGGGAGGGGGCCGCGAGCAGTACTTC. This sequence joins TRBV5-6 and TRBJ2-7, with D maybe TRBD2 (8 bases). The V gene's germline CDR1 is SGHDT and CDR2 YYEEEE. With 7 bases removed from V and 6 bases from J, the gap between germline ends came to 14 bases. The length of the CDR3 is 12 residues.

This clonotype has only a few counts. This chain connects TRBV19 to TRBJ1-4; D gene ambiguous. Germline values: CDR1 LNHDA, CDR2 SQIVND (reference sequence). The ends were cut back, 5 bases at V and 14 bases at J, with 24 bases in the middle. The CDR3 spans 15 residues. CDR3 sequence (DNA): TGTGCCAGTAGTCCGAATAACCCTAGAACAGAGGACCTGTTTTTT. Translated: CASSPNNPRTEDLFF.

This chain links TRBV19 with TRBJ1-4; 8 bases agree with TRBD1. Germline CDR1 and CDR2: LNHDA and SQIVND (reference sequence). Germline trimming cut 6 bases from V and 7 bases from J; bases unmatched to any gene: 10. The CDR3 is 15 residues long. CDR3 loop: CASSKDREGLEKLFF. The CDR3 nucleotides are TGTGCCAGTAGCAAGGACAGGGAGGGGCTTGAAAAACTGTTTTTT.

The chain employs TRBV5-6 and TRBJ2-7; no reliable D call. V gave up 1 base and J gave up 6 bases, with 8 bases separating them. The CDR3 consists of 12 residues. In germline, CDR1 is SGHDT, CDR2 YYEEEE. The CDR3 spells CASSLSSPEQYF. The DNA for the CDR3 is TGTGCCAGCAGCTTGTCTTCTCCCGAGCAGTACTTC.

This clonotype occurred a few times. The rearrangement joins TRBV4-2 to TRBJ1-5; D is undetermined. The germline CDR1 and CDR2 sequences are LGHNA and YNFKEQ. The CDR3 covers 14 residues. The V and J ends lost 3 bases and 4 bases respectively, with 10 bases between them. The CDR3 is CASSQSSPNQPQHF. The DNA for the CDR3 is TGTGCCAGCAGCCAGTCATCGCCAAATCAGCCCCAGCATTTT.

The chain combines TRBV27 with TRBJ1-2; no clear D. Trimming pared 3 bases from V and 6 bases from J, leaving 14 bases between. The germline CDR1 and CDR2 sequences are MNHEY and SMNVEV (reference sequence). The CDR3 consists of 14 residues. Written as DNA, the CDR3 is TGTGCCAGCAGTTTCGAACCCCTTGGGGATGGCTACACCTTC. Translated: CASSFEPLGDGYTF.

The CDR3 loop is CASSVSVWEQFF. The CDR3 coding sequence is TGTGCCAGCAGTGTCTCAGTTTGGGAGCAGTTCTTC. V is TRBV2 and J is TRBJ2-1; no firm D call. The V gene's germline CDR1 is SNHLY and CDR2 FYNNEI. This CDR3 has 12 amino acids. Trimming shortened V by 4 bases and J by 10 bases, and 11 bases separated the two germline ends.

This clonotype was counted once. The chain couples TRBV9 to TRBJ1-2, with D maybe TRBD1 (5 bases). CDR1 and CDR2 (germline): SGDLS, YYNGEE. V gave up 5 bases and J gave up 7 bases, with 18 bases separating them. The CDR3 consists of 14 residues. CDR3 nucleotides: TGTGCCAGCAGTGAAATGGGACGAAAGTTTGGCTACACCTTC. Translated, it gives CASSEMGRKFGYTF.

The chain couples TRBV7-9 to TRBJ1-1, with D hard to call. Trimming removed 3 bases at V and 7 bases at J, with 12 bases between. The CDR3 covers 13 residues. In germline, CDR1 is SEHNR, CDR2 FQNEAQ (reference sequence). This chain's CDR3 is CASSLTEGIEAFF. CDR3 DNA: TGTGCCAGCAGCTTGACCGAAGGGATTGAAGCTTTCTTT. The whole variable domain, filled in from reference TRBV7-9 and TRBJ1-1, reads DTGVSQNPRHKITKRGQNVTFRCDPISEHNRLYWYRQTLGQGPEFLTYFQNEAQLEKSRLLSDRFSAERPKGSFSTLEIQRTEQGDSAMYLCASSLTEGIEAFFGQGTRLTVV.

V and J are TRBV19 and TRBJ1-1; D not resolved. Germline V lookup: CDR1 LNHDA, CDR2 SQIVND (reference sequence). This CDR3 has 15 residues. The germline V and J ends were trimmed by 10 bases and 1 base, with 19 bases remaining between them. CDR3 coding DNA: TGTGCCATCCCTATAGCCCAGGCCGGGAACACTGAAGCTTTCTTT. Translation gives CAIPIAQAGNTEAFF.

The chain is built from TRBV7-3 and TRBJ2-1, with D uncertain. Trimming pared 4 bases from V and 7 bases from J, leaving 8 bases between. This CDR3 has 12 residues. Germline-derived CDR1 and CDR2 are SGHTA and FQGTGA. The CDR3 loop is CASSSDWNEQFF. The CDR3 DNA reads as TGTGCCAGCAGCTCGGATTGGAATGAGCAGTTCTTC.

In nucleotides, the CDR3 is TGTGCCAGCAGTCACCAGGCGTTCATGAACACTGAAGCTTTCTTT. Translation gives CASSHQAFMNTEAFF. This chain connects TRBV7-2 to TRBJ1-1; no reliable D call. There are 15 residues in the CDR3. Trimming stripped 6 bases from V and 0 bases from J, with 14 bases between. Germline V gene sequence: CDR1 SGHTA, CDR2 FQGNSA.

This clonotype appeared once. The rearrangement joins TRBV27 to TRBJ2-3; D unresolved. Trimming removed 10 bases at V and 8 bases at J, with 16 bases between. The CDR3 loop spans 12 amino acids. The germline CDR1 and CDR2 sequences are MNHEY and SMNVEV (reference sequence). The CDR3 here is CATAGVYFTQYF. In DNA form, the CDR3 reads TGTGCCACCGCTGGGGTCTATTTTACGCAGTATTTT.

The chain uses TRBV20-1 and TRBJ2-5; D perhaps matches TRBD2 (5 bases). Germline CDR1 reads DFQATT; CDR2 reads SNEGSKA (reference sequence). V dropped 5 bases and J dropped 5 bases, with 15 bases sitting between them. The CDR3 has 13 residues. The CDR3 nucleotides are TGCAGTGCTGGCTTCGGGGTTCGGGAGACCCAGTACTTC. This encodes CSAGFGVRETQYF.

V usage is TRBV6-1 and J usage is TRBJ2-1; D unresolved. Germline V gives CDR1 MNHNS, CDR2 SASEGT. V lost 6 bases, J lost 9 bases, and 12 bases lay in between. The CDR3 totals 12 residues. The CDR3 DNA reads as TGTGCCAGCAGCCACGGGTTGGGTGAGCAGTTCTTC. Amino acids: CASSHGLGEQFF.

The CDR3 nucleotides are TGCAGTGCTAGAGAAATCCGACAGTCAACTAATGAAAAACTGTTTTTT. It specifies CSAREIRQSTNEKLFF. The genes are TRBV20-1 and TRBJ1-4; possibly TRBD1 for D (5 bases). This CDR3 has 16 residues. From germline, CDR1 is DFQATT and CDR2 SNEGSKA (reference sequence). V lost 0 bases to trimming and J lost 0 bases, with 11 bases between them.

CDR3 sequence (DNA): TGTGCCAGCAGTCCCGGGACAGGTCAAGAGACCCAGTACTTC. This gives the protein CASSPGTGQETQYF. V is TRBV12-3 or TRBV12-4 and J is TRBJ2-5; TRBD1 matches at 8 bases. V shed 5 bases, J shed 2 bases, and the junction held 4 bases outside the gene matches. CDR3 size: 14 residues.

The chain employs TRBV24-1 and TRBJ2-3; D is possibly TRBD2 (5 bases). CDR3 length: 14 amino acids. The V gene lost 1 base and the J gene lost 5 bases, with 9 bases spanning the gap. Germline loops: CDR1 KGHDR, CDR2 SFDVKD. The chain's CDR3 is CATSDFLRGDTQYF. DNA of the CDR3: TGTGCCACCAGTGATTTTCTCCGGGGAGATACGCAGTATTTT.

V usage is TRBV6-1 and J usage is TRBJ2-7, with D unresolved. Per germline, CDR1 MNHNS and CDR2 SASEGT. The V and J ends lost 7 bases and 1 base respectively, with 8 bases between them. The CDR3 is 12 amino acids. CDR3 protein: CASNGDSYEQYF. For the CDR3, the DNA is TGTGCCAGCAATGGGGATTCCTACGAGCAGTACTTC.

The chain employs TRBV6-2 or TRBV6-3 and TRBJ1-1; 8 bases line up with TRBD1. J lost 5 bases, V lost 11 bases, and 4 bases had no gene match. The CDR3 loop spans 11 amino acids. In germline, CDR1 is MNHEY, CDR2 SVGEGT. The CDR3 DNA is TGTGCCGTGCAGGGGGCTACTGAAGCTTTCTTT. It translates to CAVQGATEAFF.

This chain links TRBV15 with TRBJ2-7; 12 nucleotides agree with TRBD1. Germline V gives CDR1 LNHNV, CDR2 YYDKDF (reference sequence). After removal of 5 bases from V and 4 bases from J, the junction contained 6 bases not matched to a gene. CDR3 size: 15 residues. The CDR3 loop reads CATSRDRGHKYEQYF. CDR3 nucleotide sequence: TGTGCCACCAGCCGGGACAGGGGGCATAAGTACGAGCAGTACTTC.

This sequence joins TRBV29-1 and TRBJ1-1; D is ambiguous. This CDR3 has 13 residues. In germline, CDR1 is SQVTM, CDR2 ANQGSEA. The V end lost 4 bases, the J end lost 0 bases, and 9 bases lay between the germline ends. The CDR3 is CSVGAKMNTEAFF. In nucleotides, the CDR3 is TGCAGCGTTGGGGCCAAGATGAACACTGAAGCTTTCTTT.

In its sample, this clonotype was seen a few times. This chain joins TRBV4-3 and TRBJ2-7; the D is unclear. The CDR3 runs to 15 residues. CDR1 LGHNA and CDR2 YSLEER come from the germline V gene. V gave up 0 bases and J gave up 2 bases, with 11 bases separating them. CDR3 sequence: CASSQDANTAYEQYF. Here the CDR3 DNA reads TGCGCCAGCAGCCAAGATGCAAACACCGCCTACGAGCAGTACTTC.

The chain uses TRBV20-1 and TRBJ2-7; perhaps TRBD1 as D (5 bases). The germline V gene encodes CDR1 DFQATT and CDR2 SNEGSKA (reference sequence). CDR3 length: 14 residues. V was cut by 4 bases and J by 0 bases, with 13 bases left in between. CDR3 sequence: CSANLRESSYEQYF. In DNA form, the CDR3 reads TGCAGTGCTAATCTCAGGGAAAGCTCCTACGAGCAGTACTTC.

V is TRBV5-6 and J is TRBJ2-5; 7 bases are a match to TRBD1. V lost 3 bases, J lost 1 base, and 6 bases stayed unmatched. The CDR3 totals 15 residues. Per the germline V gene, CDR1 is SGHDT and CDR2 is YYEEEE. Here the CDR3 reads CASSSEGASQETQYF. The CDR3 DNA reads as TGTGCCAGCAGCTCCGAGGGGGCAAGCCAAGAGACCCAGTACTTC.